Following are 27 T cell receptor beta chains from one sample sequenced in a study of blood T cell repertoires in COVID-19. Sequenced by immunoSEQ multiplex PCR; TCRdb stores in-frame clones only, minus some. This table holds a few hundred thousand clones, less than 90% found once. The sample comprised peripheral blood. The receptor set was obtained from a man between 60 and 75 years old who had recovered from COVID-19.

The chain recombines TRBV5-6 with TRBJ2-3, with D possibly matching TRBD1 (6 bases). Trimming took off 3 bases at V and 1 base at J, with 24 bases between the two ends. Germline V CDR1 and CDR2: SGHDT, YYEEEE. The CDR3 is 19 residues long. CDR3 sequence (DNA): TGTGCCAGCAGCTCGAGCCAGGGGAGAGAACCCCGGGGCACAGATACGCAGTATTTT. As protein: CASSSSQGREPRGTDTQYF.

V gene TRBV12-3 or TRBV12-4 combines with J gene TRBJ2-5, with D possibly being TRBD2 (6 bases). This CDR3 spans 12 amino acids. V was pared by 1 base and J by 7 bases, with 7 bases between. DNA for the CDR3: TGTGCCAGCAGTTTAGGGGGGGTGACCCAGTACTTC. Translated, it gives CASSLGGVTQYF.

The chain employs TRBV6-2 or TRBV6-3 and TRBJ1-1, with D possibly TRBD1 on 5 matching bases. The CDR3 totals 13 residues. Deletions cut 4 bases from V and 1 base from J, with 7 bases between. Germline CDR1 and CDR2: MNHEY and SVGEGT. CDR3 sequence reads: CASSFGQNTEAFF. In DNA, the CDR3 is TGTGCCAGCAGTTTTGGACAGAACACTGAAGCTTTCTTT.

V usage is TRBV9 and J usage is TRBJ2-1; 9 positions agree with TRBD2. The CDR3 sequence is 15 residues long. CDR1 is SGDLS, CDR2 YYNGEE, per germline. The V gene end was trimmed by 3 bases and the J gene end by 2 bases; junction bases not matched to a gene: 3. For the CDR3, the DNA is TGTGCCAGCAGCGCCCGACTAGCGGCCTACAATGAGCAGTTCTTC. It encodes CASSARLAAYNEQFF.

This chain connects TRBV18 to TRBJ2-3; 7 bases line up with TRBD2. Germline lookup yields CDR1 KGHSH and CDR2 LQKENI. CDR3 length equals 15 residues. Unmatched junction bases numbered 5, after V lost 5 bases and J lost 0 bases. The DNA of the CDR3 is TGTGCCAGCTCATTGGCGGGGGTTAGCACAGATACGCAGTATTTT. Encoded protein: CASSLAGVSTDTQYF.

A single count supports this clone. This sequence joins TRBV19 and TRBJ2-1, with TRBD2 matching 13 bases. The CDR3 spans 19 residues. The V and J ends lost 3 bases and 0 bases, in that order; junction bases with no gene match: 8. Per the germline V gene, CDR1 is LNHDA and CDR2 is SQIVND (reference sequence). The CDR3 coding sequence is TGTGCCAGTAGTATGGGACTAGCGGGGTCTGGCGTCTCCTACAATGAGCAGTTCTTC. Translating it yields CASSMGLAGSGVSYNEQFF.

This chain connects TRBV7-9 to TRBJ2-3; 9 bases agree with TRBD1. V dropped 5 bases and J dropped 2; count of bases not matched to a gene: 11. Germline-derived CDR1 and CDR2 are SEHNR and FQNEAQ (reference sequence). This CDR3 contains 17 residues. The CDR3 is CASSQGQGKGDTDTQYF. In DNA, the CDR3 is TGTGCCAGCAGCCAGGGACAGGGTAAGGGGGACACAGATACGCAGTATTTT. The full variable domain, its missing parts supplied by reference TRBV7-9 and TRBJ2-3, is DTGVSQNPRHKITKRGQNVTFRCDPISEHNRLYWYRQTLGQGPEFLTYFQNEAQLEKSRLLSDRFSAERPKGSFSTLEIQRTEQGDSAMYLCASSQGQGKGDTDTQYFGPGTRLTVL.

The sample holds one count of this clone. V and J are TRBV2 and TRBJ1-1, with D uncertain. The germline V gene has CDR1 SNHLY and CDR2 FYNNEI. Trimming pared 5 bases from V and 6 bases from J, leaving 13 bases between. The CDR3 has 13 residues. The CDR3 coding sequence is TGTGCCAGCAGTCTGTCGGGTTTGGCTGAAGCTTTCTTT. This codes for CASSLSGLAEAFF.

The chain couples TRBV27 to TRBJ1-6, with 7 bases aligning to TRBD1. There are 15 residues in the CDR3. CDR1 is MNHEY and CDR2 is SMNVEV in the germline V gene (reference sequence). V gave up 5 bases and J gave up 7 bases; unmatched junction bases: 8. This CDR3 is CASSAPGQSNSPLHF. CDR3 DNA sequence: TGTGCCAGCAGTGCTCCGGGACAGTCAAATTCACCCCTCCACTTT.

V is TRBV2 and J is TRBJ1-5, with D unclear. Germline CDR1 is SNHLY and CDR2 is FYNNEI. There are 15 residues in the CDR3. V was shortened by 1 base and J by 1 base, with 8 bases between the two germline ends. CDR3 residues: CASSEVSYSNQPQHF. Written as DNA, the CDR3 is TGTGCCAGCAGTGAAGTATCCTACAGCAATCAGCCCCAGCATTTT.

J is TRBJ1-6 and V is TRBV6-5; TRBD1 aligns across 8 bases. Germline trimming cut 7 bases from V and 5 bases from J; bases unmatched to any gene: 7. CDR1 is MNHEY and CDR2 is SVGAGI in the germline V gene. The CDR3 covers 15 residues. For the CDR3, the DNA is TGTGCCAGCAAAACAGGGGGAACCAATAATTCACCCCTCCACTTT. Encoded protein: CASKTGGTNNSPLHF.

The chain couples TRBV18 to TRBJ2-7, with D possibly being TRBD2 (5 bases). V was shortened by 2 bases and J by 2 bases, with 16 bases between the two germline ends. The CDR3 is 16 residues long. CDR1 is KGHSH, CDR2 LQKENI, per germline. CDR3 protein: CASSPDSGLATYEQYF. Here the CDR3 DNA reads TGTGCCAGCTCACCAGATAGTGGTCTAGCCACCTACGAGCAGTACTTC.

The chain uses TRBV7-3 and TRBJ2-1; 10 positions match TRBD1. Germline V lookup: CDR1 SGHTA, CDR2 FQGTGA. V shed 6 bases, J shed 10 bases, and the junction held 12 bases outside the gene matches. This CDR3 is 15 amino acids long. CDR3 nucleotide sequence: TGTGCCAGCAGTTTTTCCGGGACAGGGGTGCAGGAGCAGTTCTTC. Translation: CASSFSGTGVQEQFF.

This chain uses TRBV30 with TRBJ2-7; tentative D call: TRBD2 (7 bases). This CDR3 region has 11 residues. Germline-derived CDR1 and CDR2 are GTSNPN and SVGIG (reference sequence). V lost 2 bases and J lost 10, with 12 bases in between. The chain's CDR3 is CAWSSRGAQYF. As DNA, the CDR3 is TGTGCCTGGAGTTCCCGGGGGGCCCAGTACTTC.

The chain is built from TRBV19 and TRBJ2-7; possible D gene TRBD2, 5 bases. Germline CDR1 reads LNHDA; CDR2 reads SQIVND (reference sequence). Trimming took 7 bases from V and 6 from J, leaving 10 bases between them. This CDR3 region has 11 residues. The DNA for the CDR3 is TGTGCCAGTACTACCGAGGGCGAGCAGTACTTC. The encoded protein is CASTTEGEQYF.

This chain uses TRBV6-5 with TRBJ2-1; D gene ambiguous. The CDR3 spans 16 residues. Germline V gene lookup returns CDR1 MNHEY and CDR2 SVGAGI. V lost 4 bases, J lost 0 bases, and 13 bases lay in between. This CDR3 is CASSSLRRSSYNEQFF. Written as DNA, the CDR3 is TGTGCCAGCAGTTCCCTTAGGAGAAGCTCCTACAATGAGCAGTTCTTC.

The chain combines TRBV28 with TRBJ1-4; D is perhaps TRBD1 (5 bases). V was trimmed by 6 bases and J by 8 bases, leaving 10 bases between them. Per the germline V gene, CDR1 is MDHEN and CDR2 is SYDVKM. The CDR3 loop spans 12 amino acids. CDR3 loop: CASRDTLEKLFF. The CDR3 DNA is TGTGCCAGCAGGGACACTTTAGAAAAACTGTTTTTT.

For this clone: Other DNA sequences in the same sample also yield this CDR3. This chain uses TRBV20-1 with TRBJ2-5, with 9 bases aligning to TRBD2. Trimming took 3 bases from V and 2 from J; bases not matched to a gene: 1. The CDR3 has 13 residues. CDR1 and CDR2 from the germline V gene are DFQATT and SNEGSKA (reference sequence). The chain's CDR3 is CSASLAGQETQYF. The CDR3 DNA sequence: TGCAGTGCTAGTCTAGCGGGACAAGAGACCCAGTACTTC.

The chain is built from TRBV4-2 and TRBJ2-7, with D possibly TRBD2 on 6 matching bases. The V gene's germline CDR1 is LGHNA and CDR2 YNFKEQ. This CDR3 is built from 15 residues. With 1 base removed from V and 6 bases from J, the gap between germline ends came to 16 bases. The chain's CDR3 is CASSQVGGRGAEQYF. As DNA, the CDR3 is TGTGCCAGCAGCCAAGTTGGAGGGCGCGGGGCCGAGCAGTACTTC.

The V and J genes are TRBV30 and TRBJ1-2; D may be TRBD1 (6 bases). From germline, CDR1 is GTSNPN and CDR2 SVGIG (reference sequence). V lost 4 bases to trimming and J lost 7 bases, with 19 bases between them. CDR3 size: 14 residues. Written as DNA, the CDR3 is TGTGCCTGGACCCTACCCCGGACAGCTTTTGGCTACACCTTC. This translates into CAWTLPRTAFGYTF. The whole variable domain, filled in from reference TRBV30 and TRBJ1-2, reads SQTIHQWPATLVQPVGSPLSLECTVEGTSNPNLYWYRQAAGRGLQLLFYSVGIGQISSEVPQNLSASRPQDRQFILSSKKLLLSDSGFYLCAWTLPRTAFGYTFGSGTRLTVV.

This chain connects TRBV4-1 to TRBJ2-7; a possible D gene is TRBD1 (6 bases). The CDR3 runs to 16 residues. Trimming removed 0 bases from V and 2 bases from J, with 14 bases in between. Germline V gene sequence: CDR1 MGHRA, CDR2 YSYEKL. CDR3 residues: CASSQDTSGETYEQYF. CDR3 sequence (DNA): TGCGCCAGCAGCCAAGATACGTCAGGGGAAACCTACGAGCAGTACTTC.

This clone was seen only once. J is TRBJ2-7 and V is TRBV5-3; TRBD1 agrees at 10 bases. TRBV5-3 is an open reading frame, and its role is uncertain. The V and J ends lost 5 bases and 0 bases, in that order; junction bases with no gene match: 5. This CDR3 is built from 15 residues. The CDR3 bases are TGTGCCAGAAGACGGTGGGACAGGGGCTCCTACGAGCAGTACTTC. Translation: CARRRWDRGSYEQYF.

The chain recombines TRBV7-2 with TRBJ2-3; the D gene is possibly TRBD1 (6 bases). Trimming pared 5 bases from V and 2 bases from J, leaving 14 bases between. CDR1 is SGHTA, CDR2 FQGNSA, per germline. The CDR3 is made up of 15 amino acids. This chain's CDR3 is CASSPTGYPTDTQYF. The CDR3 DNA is TGTGCCAGCAGCCCTACAGGGTATCCCACAGATACGCAGTATTTT. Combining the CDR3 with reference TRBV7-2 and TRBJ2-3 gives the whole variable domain GAGVSQSPSNKVTEKGKDVELRCDPISGHTALYWYRQSLGQGLEFLIYFQGNSAPDKSGLPSDRFSAERTGGSVSTLTIQRTQQEDSAVYLCASSPTGYPTDTQYFGPGTRLTVL.

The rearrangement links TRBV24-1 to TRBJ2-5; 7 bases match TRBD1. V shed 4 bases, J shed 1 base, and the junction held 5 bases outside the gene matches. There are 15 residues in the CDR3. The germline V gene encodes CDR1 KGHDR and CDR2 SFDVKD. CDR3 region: CATSDPGQIQETQYF. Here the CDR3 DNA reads TGTGCCACCAGTGACCCGGGACAGATCCAAGAGACCCAGTACTTC.

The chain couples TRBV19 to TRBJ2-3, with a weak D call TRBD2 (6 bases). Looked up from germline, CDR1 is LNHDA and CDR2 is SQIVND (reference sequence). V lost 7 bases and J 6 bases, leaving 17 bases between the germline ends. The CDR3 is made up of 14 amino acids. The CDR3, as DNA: TGTGCCAGTAAGATCCGCCGGGGGACGGATACGCAGTATTTT. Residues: CASKIRRGTDTQYF.

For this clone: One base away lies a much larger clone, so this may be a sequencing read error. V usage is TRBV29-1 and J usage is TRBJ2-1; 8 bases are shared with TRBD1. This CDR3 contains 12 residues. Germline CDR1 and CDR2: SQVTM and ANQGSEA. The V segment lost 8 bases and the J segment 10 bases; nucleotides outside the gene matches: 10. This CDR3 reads CSSQGAGSEQFF. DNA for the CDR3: TGCAGCAGTCAGGGGGCTGGGAGCGAGCAGTTCTTC.

Written as DNA, the CDR3 is TGTGCCAGCAGTCCATTGGGCGGGGGGGCATATGAGCAGTTCTTC. It codes for CASSPLGGGAYEQFF. V and J are TRBV27 and TRBJ2-1, with 9 nucleotides matching TRBD2. The germline V gene encodes CDR1 MNHEY and CDR2 SMNVEV (reference sequence). The CDR3 contains 15 residues. V gave up 5 bases and J gave up 8 bases; unmatched junction bases: 10.